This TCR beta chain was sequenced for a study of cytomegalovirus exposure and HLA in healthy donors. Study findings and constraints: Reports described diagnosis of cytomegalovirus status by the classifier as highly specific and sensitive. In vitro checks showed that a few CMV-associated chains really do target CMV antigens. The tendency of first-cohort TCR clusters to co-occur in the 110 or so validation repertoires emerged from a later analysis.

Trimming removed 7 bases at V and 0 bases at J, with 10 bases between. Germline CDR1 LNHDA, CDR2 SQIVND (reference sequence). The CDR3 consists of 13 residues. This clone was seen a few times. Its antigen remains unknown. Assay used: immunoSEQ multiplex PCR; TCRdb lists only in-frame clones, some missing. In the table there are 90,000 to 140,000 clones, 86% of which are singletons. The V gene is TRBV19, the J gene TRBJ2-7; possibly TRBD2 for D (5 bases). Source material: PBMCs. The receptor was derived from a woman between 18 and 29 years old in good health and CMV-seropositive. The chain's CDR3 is CASTPGSSYEQYF. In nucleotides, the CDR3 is TGTGCCAGTACTCCTGGGAGCTCCTACGAGCAGTACTTC. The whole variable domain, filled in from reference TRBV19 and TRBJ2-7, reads DGGITQSPKYLFRKEGQNVTLSCEQNLNHDAMYWYRQDPGQGLRLIYYSQIVNDFQKGDIAEGYSVSREKKESFPLTVTSAQKNPTAFYLCASTPGSSYEQYFGPGTRLTVT.